The 27 T cell receptor beta chains listed next were all sequenced from one sample in a study of T and B cells in COVID-19 patients. TRB was amplified from around 250-500 ng of blood genomic DNA. Multiplex PCR with BIOMED2 TRB-A/B primer pools amplified TRB rearrangements. From the multiplex PCR reads, TCRdb called clonotypes with MiXCR, one entry per CDR3 protein. The data hold about 21,000 distinct CDR3 sequences, with over 25% observed a single time. Sequencing used blood. These receptors were taken from a human donor who had recovered from COVID-19.

This clonotype came up a few times. The V call is TRBV12-3 or TRBV12-4, the J call TRBJ1-6, with 8 bases lining up with TRBD1. V shed 1 base, J shed 9 bases, and the junction held 2 bases outside the gene matches. There are 14 residues in the CDR3. DNA for the CDR3: TGTGCCAGCAGTTTAGGGACAGGGCCTTCACCCCTCCACTTT. It yields the protein CASSLGTGPSPLHF.

This clonotype was counted a few times. The V gene is TRBV5-1, the J gene TRBJ2-1; 11 bases line up with TRBD1. The CDR3 length is 14 residues. The ends lost 4 bases at V and 10 bases at J; junction bases unmatched: 7. Germline V CDR1 and CDR2: SGHRS, YFSETQ. The CDR3 region has the DNA TGCGCCAGCAGCCCGGGGACAGGGGGGCAGGAGCAGTTCTTC. Amino acid sequence: CASSPGTGGQEQFF.

This rearrangement joins TRBV12-3 or TRBV12-4 to TRBJ1-1, with D unresolved. Trimming took off 1 base at V and 10 bases at J, with 7 bases between the two ends. The CDR3 loop spans 11 amino acids. DNA for the CDR3: TGTGCCAGCAGTTTAGGGCAGCGAGCTTTCTTT. Amino acid sequence: CASSLGQRAFF.

This clonotype was counted at least ten times. The genes are TRBV11-3 and TRBJ2-5, with D perhaps given as TRBD1 or TRBD2 (6 bases each). Germline CDR1 and CDR2: SGHNT and YENEEA. The CDR3 runs 14 residues. The V and J ends lost 7 bases and 5 bases respectively, with 17 bases between them. CDR3 DNA sequence: TGTGCCAGCACCCCGAAGGGGGGCCGTGAGACCCAGTACTTC. Protein: CASTPKGGRETQYF.

The rearrangement links TRBV6-4 to TRBJ1-1; 10 bases fit TRBD1. The J segment lost 4 bases and the V segment lost 6 bases, leaving 8 bases of the junction unmatched. The CDR3 extends over 15 amino acids. In germline, CDR1 is MRHNA, CDR2 SNTAGT. The CDR3 reads CASSPGQGTTTEAFF. The CDR3 DNA follows: TGTGCCAGCAGCCCGGGACAGGGGACTACCACTGAAGCTTTCTTT.

The chain employs TRBV6-2 or TRBV6-3 and TRBJ1-2; possible D gene TRBD1, 6 bases. V shed 6 bases and J shed 4 bases, with 12 bases lying between them. Germline lookup yields CDR1 MNHEY and CDR2 SVGEGT. This CDR3 spans 13 amino acids. The DNA for the CDR3 is TGTGCCAGCAGCGACGGGGACATCTATGGCTACACCTTC. This translates into CASSDGDIYGYTF.

In its sample, this clonotype was seen a few times. This CDR3 reads CASSFGRGLQGYTF. DNA of the CDR3: TGTGCCAGCAGCTTTGGCAGGGGGCTTCAAGGCTACACCTTC. This chain links TRBV5-4 with TRBJ1-2; TRBD1 agrees at 8 bases. This CDR3 has 14 amino acids. Losses at the gene ends were 2 bases for V and 8 bases for J; bases not matched to a gene: 8. Germline V gene lookup returns CDR1 SGHNT and CDR2 YYREEE (reference sequence).

V and J are TRBV5-1 and TRBJ2-7; 8 positions agree with TRBD1. V trimming: 3 bases; J trimming: 6 bases; junction bases outside the gene matches: 5. Germline V gene sequence: CDR1 SGHRS, CDR2 YFSETQ. The CDR3 totals 13 residues. DNA of the CDR3: TGCGCCAGCAGCTCTGGACAGGGTCTCGAGCAGTACTTC. It specifies CASSSGQGLEQYF.

The chain carries TRBV5-1 and TRBJ2-7, with a tentative D call TRBD2 (7 bases). CDR3 length: 14 amino acids. CDR1 is SGHRS and CDR2 is YFSETQ in the germline V gene. The germline V and J ends were trimmed by 4 bases and 3 bases, with 14 bases remaining between them. CDR3 sequence reads: CASSRAGQSYEQYF. The CDR3, as DNA: TGCGCCAGCAGCCGAGCGGGACAAAGCTACGAGCAGTACTTC. Supplemented by reference TRBV5-1 and TRBJ2-7, the full variable domain reads KAGVTQTPRYLIKTRGQQVTLSCSPISGHRSVSWYQQTPGQGLQFLFEYFSETQRNKGNFPGRFSGRQFSNSRSEMNVSTLELGDSALYLCASSRAGQSYEQYFGPGTRLTVT.

CDR3 sequence reads: CASSHRGRQYGTGELFF. The CDR3 coding sequence is TGTGCCAGCAGCCATCGGGGCCGGCAATATGGGACCGGGGAGCTGTTTTTT. V gene TRBV11-3 combines with J gene TRBJ2-2; D could derive from TRBD1 or TRBD2 (5 bases each). The CDR3 has 17 residues. Germline lookup yields CDR1 SGHNT and CDR2 YENEEA. Trimming cost V 5 bases and J 5 bases, with 21 bases left between them.

This clonotype is labeled as medium-sized. V is TRBV27 and J is TRBJ2-1; TRBD1 aligns across 10 bases. Per the germline V gene, CDR1 is MNHEY and CDR2 is SMNVEV (reference sequence). The CDR3 has 15 amino acids. V trimming: 4 bases; J trimming: 4 bases; junction bases outside the gene matches: 4. The CDR3 sequence is CASSSGGQGYNEQFF. The CDR3 region has the DNA TGTGCCAGCAGTTCGGGGGGACAGGGGTACAATGAGCAGTTCTTC.

This clonotype was seen many times. The gene calls are TRBV12-3 or TRBV12-4 and TRBJ2-7; D not certain. The CDR3 sequence is 12 residues long. Trimming pared 3 bases from V and 7 bases from J, leaving 10 bases between. The CDR3 loop reads CASSLARPEQYF. CDR3 nucleotide sequence: TGTGCCAGCAGTTTGGCTCGTCCAGAGCAGTACTTC.

This rearrangement joins TRBV20-1 to TRBJ2-3, with TRBD2 matching over 8 bases. CDR3 size: 18 residues. The V gene end was trimmed by 5 bases and the J gene end by 1 base; junction bases not matched to a gene: 17. CDR1 and CDR2 (germline): DFQATT, SNEGSKA (reference sequence). The CDR3 loop reads CSAGPRTGGPGGTDTQYF. The CDR3 nucleotides are TGCAGTGCTGGGCCCCGAACGGGGGGGCCAGGAGGCACAGATACGCAGTATTTT.

This clonotype was seen at least ten times. This chain links TRBV5-6 with TRBJ2-1, with TRBD2 identical over 8 bases. The CDR3 is made up of 15 amino acids. Germline CDR1 is SGHDT and CDR2 is YYEEEE. Trimming took 1 base from V and 7 from J; bases not matched to a gene: 7. CDR3 in amino acids: CASSLYGGGSNEQFF. The CDR3, as DNA: TGTGCCAGCAGCTTGTACGGGGGGGGGTCGAATGAGCAGTTCTTC.

The rearrangement joins TRBV19 to TRBJ1-1; TRBD1 matches 11 bases. Looked up from germline, CDR1 is LNHDA and CDR2 is SQIVND (reference sequence). The CDR3 has 15 amino acids. V lost 6 bases, J lost 6 bases, and 9 bases stayed unmatched. The CDR3 DNA follows: TGTGCCAGTAGCAACCCCCCGGGACAGGGGGCTGAAGCTTTCTTT. Its translation is CASSNPPGQGAEAFF.

Relative to its sample, this clonotype is medium-sized. The chain combines TRBV19 with TRBJ2-2, with D possibly being TRBD1 (6 bases). Germline CDR1 reads LNHDA; CDR2 reads SQIVND (reference sequence). V was cut by 6 bases and J by 0 bases, with 8 bases left in between. The CDR3 covers 14 residues. CDR3 protein: CASRDSTNTGELFF. The CDR3 DNA reads TGTGCCAGTAGGGACAGCACGAACACCGGGGAGCTGTTTTTT.

This chain joins TRBV6-1 and TRBJ2-3; TRBD1 matches at 7 bases. V shed 6 bases, J shed 0 bases, and the junction held 9 bases outside the gene matches. CDR3 length: 16 residues. Germline assignment: CDR1 MNHNS and CDR2 SASEGT. CDR3 nucleotide sequence: TGTGCCAGCAGCCCCAGACAGGGAAGTAGCACAGATACGCAGTATTTT. Its translation is CASSPRQGSSTDTQYF.

This clonotype is judged medium-sized. The chain has TRBV6-5 and TRBJ2-7, with TRBD2 matching over 7 bases. The germline V gene encodes CDR1 MNHEY and CDR2 SVGAGI. V gave up 2 bases and J gave up 2 bases; unmatched junction bases: 6. This CDR3 has 15 amino acids. The DNA for the CDR3 is TGTGCCAGCAGTTACGGGGGGGTCCAACCCTACGAGCAGTACTTC. Translated: CASSYGGVQPYEQYF.

The chain is built from TRBV30 and TRBJ1-1; D is ambiguous. The CDR3 consists of 13 residues. Looked up from germline, CDR1 is GTSNPN and CDR2 is SVGIG (reference sequence). V was cut by 3 bases and J by 5 bases, with 13 bases left in between. DNA for the CDR3: TGTGCCTGGAGGGTTGACCTTAGGACTGAAGCTTTCTTT. It translates to CAWRVDLRTEAFF.

V gene TRBV29-1 combines with J gene TRBJ2-3; 12 bases line up with TRBD2. The CDR3 runs to 14 residues. V gave up 7 bases and J gave up 2 bases; unmatched junction bases: 4. CDR1 SQVTM and CDR2 ANQGSEA come from the germline V gene. The CDR3 sequence is CSARLAGATDTQYF. The CDR3, as DNA: TGCAGCGCCCGACTAGCGGGGGCCACAGATACGCAGTATTTT.

CDR3 sequence reads: CAWSLGTGGARQFF. Written as DNA, the CDR3 is TGTGCCTGGAGTCTCGGGACAGGGGGCGCGCGGCAGTTCTTC. The V call is TRBV30, the J call TRBJ2-1; 12 bases align to TRBD1. The J segment lost 12 bases and the V segment lost 2 bases, leaving 8 bases of the junction unmatched. CDR1 GTSNPN and CDR2 SVGIG come from the germline V gene (reference sequence). The CDR3 totals 14 residues.

The chain carries TRBV28 and TRBJ2-1, with 10 bases aligning to TRBD2. The CDR3 runs to 16 residues. Germline CDR1 and CDR2: MDHEN and SYDVKM. Trimming at V came to 2 bases and at J to 6 bases, leaving 7 bases not matched to a gene. CDR3 region: CASSLRTSGAFNEQFF. CDR3 in DNA: TGTGCCAGCAGTTTAAGAACTAGCGGGGCCTTCAATGAGCAGTTCTTC.

At least ten counts were recorded for this clonotype. The chain has TRBV5-1 and TRBJ2-2, with unresolved D. There are 14 residues in the CDR3. CDR1 is SGHRS and CDR2 is YFSETQ in the germline V gene. V lost 4 bases and J lost 0, with 7 bases in between. The CDR3 sequence: CASSLDTNTGELFF. The CDR3 bases are TGCGCCAGCAGCCTCGACACGAACACCGGGGAGCTGTTTTTT.

This clonotype occurred many times. This chain links TRBV19 with TRBJ2-7; possible D gene TRBD1, 5 bases. The V end lost 5 bases, the J end lost 7 bases, and 15 bases lay between the germline ends. The CDR3 runs 13 residues. CDR1 is LNHDA, CDR2 SQIVND, per germline (reference sequence). CDR3 in DNA: TGTGCCAGTAGTCGTGGGGCTAAAGGGGAGCAGTACTTC. Protein product: CASSRGAKGEQYF.

Worth noting for this clonotype: A much larger clonotype is one base distant, so this may be a read error. This sequence joins TRBV5-6 and TRBJ2-2, with D perhaps given as TRBD1 or TRBD2 (6 bases each). Germline CDR1 and CDR2: SGHDT and YYEEEE. This CDR3 contains 19 residues. The ends were cut back, 6 bases at V and 7 bases at J, with 31 bases in the middle. The CDR3, as DNA: TGTGCCAGCATCCAGGCCCCCGGGCGGAGGCAGGGGAGGAACGGGGAGCTGTTTTTT. This gives the protein CASIQAPGRRQGRNGELFF.

This clonotype is termed medium-sized (0.01 to 0.1%). The chain combines TRBV19 with TRBJ2-3, with 7 bases lining up with TRBD1. Looked up from germline, CDR1 is LNHDA and CDR2 is SQIVND (reference sequence). CDR3 length: 13 residues. V trimming: 4 bases; J trimming: 4 bases; junction bases outside the gene matches: 2. For the CDR3, the DNA is TGTGCCAGTAGTACGCAGGGGGCAGATACGCAGTATTTT. Translation: CASSTQGADTQYF.

This clonotype was found a few times. The genes are TRBV5-6 and TRBJ1-3, with D unresolved. Trimming left V 4 bases short and J 0 bases short, with 14 bases between. Looked up from germline, CDR1 is SGHDT and CDR2 is YYEEEE. This CDR3 has 16 amino acids. The CDR3 here is CASSPGFPSSGNTIYF. The CDR3 DNA reads TGTGCCAGCAGCCCGGGCTTTCCATCCTCTGGAAACACCATATATTTT.